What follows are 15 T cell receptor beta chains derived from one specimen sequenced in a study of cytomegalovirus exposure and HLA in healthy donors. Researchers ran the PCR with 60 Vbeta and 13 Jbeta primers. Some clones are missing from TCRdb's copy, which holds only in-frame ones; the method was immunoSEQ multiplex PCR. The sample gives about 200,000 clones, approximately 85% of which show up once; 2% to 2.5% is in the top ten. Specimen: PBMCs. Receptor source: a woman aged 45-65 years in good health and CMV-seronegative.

The CDR3: CASSQYEKLFF. The CDR3 region has the DNA TGTGCCAGCAGCCAGTATGAAAAACTGTTTTTT. The V and J genes are TRBV7-3 and TRBJ1-4; D is uncertain. V was shortened by 5 bases and J by 6 bases, with 4 bases between the two germline ends. Germline V gene data show CDR1 as SGHTA and CDR2 as FQGTGA. The CDR3 extends over 11 amino acids.

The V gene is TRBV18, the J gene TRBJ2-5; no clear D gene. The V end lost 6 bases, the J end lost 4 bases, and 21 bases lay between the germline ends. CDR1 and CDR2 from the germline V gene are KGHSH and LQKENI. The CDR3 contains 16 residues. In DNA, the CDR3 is TGTGCCAGCTCCCCCCTTTCCGTTTCTTACGGAGAGACCCAGTACTTC. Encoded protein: CASSPLSVSYGETQYF.

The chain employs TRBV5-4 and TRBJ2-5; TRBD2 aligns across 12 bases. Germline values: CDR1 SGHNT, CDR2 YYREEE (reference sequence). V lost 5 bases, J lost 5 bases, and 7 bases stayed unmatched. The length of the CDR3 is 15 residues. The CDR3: CASRRLAGVSETQYF. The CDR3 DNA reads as TGTGCCAGCAGACGACTAGCGGGAGTTTCCGAGACCCAGTACTTC.

The CDR3 region is CASSLGQIRNYGYTF. For the CDR3, the DNA is TGTGCCAGCAGCTTAGGACAGATTCGAAACTATGGCTACACCTTC. This chain links TRBV5-8 with TRBJ1-2, with D tentatively TRBD1 (6 bases). The CDR3 runs to 15 residues. The ends were cut back, 2 bases at V and 2 bases at J, with 13 bases in the middle. CDR1 SGHTS and CDR2 YDEGEE come from the germline V gene.

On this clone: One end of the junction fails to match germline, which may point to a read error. This CDR3 is CSSSFAGQGKGTDTQYF. The DNA of the CDR3 is TGTTCCAGCAGCTTCGCTGGACAGGGTAAAGGGACAGATACGCAGTATTTT. This sequence joins TRBV7-9 and TRBJ2-3; 8 positions match TRBD1. Per germline, CDR1 SEHNR and CDR2 FQNEAQ (reference sequence). The CDR3 has 17 residues. Full variable domain (rest looked up from reference TRBV7-9 and TRBJ2-3): DTGVSQNPRHKITKRGQNVTFRCDPISEHNRLYWYRQTLGQGPEFLTYFQNEAQLEKSRLLSDRFSAERPKGSFSTLEIQRTEQGDSAMYLCSSSFAGQGKGTDTQYFGPGTRLTVL.

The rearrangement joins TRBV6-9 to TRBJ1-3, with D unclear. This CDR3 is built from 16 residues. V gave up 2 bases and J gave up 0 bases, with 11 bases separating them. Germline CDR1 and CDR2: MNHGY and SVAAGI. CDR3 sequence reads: CASSYSDCRSGNTIYF. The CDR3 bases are TGTGCCAGCAGTTATAGCGACTGCCGCTCTGGAAACACCATATATTTT.

CDR3 protein: CASSQEWKGAMNTEAFF. The CDR3 DNA is TGCGCCAGCAGCCAAGAATGGAAAGGAGCCATGAACACTGAAGCTTTCTTT. This chain joins TRBV4-1 and TRBJ1-1, with D unclear. The ends were cut back, 0 bases at V and 0 bases at J, with 14 bases in the middle. This CDR3 is built from 17 residues. The germline gives CDR1 MGHRA, CDR2 YSYEKL.

CDR3 in DNA: TGTGCCAGCAGCCACGACACGCAGCCCCAGCATTTT. This sequence encodes CASSHDTQPQHF. The genes are TRBV2 and TRBJ1-5; D is uncertain. Germline CDR1 reads SNHLY; CDR2 reads FYNNEI. Trimming removed 6 bases from V and 7 bases from J, with 10 bases in between. The CDR3 loop spans 12 amino acids.

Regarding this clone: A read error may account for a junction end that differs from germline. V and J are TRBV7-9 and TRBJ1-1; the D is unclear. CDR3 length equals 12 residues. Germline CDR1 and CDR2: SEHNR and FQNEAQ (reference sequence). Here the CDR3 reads CSSSWSGSEAFF. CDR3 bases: TGTTCCAGCAGCTGGTCGGGGTCTGAAGCTTTCTTT. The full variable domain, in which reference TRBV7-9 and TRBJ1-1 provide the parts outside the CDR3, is DTGVSQNPRHKITKRGQNVTFRCDPISEHNRLYWYRQTLGQGPEFLTYFQNEAQLEKSRLLSDRFSAERPKGSFSTLEIQRTEQGDSAMYLCSSSWSGSEAFFGQGTRLTVV.

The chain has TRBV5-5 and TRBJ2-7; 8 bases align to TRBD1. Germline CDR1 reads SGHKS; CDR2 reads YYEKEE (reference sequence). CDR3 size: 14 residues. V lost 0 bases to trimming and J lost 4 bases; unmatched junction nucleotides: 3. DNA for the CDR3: TGTGCCAGCAGCTTGGAACGACAGGGGTACGAGCAGTACTTC. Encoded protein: CASSLERQGYEQYF.

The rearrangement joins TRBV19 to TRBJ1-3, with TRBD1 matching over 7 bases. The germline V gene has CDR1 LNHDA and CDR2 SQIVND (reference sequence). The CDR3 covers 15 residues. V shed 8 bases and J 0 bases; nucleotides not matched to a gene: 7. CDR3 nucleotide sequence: TGTGCCAGTGGGGCTGGACAGGTCTCTGGAAACACCATATATTTT. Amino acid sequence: CASGAGQVSGNTIYF.

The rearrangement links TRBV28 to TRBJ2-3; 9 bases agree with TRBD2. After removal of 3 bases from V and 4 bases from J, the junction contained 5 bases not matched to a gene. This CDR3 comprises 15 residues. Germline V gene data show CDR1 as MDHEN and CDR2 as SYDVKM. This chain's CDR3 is CASSLGGGGPDTQYF. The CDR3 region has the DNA TGTGCCAGCAGTTTGGGCGGGGGGGGGCCAGATACGCAGTATTTT. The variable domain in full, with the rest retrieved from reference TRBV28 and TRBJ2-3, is DVKVTQSSRYLVKRTGEKVFLECVQDMDHENMFWYRQDPGLGLRLIYFSYDVKMKEKGDIPEGYSVSREKKERFSLILESASTNQTSMYLCASSLGGGGPDTQYFGPGTRLTVL.

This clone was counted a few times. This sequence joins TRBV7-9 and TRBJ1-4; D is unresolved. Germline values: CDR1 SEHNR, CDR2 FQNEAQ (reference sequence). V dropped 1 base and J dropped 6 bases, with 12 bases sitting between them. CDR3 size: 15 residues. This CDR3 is CASSLDGLWDEKLFF. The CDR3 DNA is TGTGCCAGCAGCTTAGATGGGCTGTGGGATGAAAAACTGTTTTTT.

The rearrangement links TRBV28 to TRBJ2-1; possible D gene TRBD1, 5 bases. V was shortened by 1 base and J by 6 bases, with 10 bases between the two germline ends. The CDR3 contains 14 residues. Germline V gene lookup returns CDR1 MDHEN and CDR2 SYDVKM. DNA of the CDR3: TGTGCCAGCAGTTTATTAGGGGCACGCAATGAGCAGTTCTTC. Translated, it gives CASSLLGARNEQFF.

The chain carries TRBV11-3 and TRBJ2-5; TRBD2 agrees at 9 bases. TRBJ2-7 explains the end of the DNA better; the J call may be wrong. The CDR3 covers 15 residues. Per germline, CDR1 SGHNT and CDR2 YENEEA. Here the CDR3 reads CASSQGGGRANEQYF. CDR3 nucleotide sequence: TGTGCCAGCAGCCAGGGGGGCGGGAGGGCCAACGAGCAGTACTTC.